This T cell receptor beta chain came from a study of blood T cell repertoires in COVID-19. This CDR3 has 15 residues. V was clipped by 1 base and J by 3 bases; unmatched bases: 2. Germline assignment: CDR1 SGHRS and CDR2 YFSETQ. Clones were sequenced by immunoSEQ multiplex PCR, and TCRdb holds only the in-frame ones, with some missing. Altogether hundreds of thousands of clones are present, about 89% being singletons, with the ten largest covering around 4.4%. This clonotype was obtained from a man aged 35 to 55 with acute or convalescent COVID-19. The chain uses TRBV5-1 and TRBJ2-1; 9 bases are a match to TRBD1. Material: peripheral blood. The CDR3 region is CASSLSGQGYNEQFF. The DNA for the CDR3 is TGCGCCAGCAGCTTGTCGGGACAGGGCTACAATGAGCAGTTCTTC.